Included here is one TCR beta chain sequence, with context. Antigen: not known. The record originates from a study of CD8 T cells in ankylosing spondylitis. Regarding the study as a whole: Some motif variants had been reported before (in reactive arthritis synovial fluid and blood). Researchers reportedly found disease-linked clones significantly enriched in matched ankylosing spondylitis synovial fluid.

Molecular-barcoded quantitative 5'-RACE produced these TCR beta libraries. One entry per CDR3 protein, called by TCRdb with MiXCR from the 5' RACE reads. Altogether hundreds of thousands of distinct CDR3 sequences are present, approximately 22% being singletons, with the ten largest covering roughly 13%. The origin of this receptor is a male donor with ankylosing spondylitis or in good health (not recorded which). The sample consisted of blood, either unsorted or a sorted T cell fraction (not recorded which).

The CDR3 here is CASSLVVGLETQYF. In DNA form, the CDR3 reads TGTGCCAGCAGCTTAGTGGTGGGGCTGGAGACCCAGTACTTC. The chain employs TRBV7-6 and TRBJ2-5, with a weak D call TRBD1 (5 bases). The germline V gene encodes CDR1 SGHVS and CDR2 FNYEAQ. The V gene lost 1 base and the J gene lost 5 bases, with 11 bases spanning the gap. The CDR3 runs to 14 residues.